Sequencing of this T cell receptor beta chain was carried out in a study of blood T cell repertoires in COVID-19. Turning to the study itself: The analysed material was cDNA or gDNA that came from T cells, B-cell-depleted T cells, or PBMCs.

Repertoires were generated with immunoSEQ multiplex PCR, while TCRdb's copy carries only in-frame clones and drops some. The sample has 30,000 to 40,000 clones, roughly 85% seen once. Sequenced material: peripheral blood. The clonotype originates from a man aged 60 to 75 with active or convalescent COVID-19.

As DNA, the CDR3 is TGTGCCAGCAGTTACTCCTCGGGTCCCGGGAACTATGGCTACACCTTC. Its translation: CASSYSSGPGNYGYTF. The J gene is TRBJ1-2, the V gene TRBV6-5, with D uncertain. The V gene's germline CDR1 is MNHEY and CDR2 SVGAGI. This CDR3 comprises 16 residues. Trimming took off 0 bases at V and 2 bases at J, with 13 bases between the two ends.